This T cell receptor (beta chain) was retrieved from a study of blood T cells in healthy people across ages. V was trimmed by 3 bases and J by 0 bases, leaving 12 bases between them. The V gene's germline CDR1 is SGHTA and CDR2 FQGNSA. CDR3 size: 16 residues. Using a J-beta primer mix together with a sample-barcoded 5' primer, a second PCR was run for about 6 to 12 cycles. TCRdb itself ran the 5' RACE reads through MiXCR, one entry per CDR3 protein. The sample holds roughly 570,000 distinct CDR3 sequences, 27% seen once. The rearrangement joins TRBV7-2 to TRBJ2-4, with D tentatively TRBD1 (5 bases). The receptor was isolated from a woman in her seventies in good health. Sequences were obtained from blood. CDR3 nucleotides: TGTGCCAGCAGCTTGCAGGGTACGCTAGCCAAAAACATTCAGTACTTC. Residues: CASSLQGTLAKNIQYF.